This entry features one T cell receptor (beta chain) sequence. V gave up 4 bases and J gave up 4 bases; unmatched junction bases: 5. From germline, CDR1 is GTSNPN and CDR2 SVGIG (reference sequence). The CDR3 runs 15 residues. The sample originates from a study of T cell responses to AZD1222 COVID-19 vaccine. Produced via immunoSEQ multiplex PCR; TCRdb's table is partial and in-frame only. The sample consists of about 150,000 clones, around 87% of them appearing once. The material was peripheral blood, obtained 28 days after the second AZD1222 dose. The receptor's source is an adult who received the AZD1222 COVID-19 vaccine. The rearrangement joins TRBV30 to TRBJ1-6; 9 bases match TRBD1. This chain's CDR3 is CAWTRGQGYNSPLHF. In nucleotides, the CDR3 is TGTGCCTGGACCAGGGGACAGGGTTATAATTCACCCCTCCACTTT.